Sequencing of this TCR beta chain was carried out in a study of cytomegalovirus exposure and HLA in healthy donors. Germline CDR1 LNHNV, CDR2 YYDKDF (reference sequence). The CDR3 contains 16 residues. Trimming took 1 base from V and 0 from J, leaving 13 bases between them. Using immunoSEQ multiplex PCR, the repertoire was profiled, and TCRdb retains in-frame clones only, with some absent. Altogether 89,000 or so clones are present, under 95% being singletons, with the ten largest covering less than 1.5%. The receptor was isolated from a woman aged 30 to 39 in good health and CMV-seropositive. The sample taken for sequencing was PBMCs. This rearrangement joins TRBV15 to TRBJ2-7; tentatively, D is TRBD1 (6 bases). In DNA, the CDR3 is TGTGCCACCAGCAGAGCCCTCGGACAGAACTCCTACGAGCAGTACTTC. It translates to CATSRALGQNSYEQYF. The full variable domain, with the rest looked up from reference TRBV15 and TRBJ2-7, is DAMVIQNPRYQVTQFGKPVTLSCSQTLNHNVMYWYQQKSSQAPKLLFHYYDKDFNNEADTPDNFQSRRPNTSFCFLDIRSPGLGDTAMYLCATSRALGQNSYEQYFGPGTRLTVT.